The 17 T cell receptor beta chains in this list originate from one sample, sequenced in a study of T cell responses to AZD1222 COVID-19 vaccine. Data came from immunoSEQ multiplex PCR; TCRdb stores just in-frame clones and leaves some out. The sample holds under 200,000 clones; roughly 88% are singletons and the top ten take 4% to 5.5%. The starting material was peripheral blood, obtained 28 days after the second AZD1222 dose. The receptors stem from an adult who received the AZD1222 COVID-19 vaccine.

The chain combines TRBV7-6 with TRBJ1-1, with D unresolved. The CDR3 sequence is 13 residues long. The germline V gene encodes CDR1 SGHVS and CDR2 FNYEAQ. The V gene lost 1 base and the J gene lost 1 base, with 4 bases spanning the gap. In DNA, the CDR3 is TGTGCCAGCAGCTTAGGGAGGAACACTGAAGCTTTCTTT. Amino acids: CASSLGRNTEAFF.

The chain employs TRBV5-1 and TRBJ2-2, with 8 bases lining up with TRBD1. Germline trimming cut 7 bases from V and 4 bases from J; bases unmatched to any gene: 6. CDR1 is SGHRS, CDR2 YFSETQ, per germline. The CDR3 has 14 residues. The CDR3 loop is CASETGAGTGELFF. The CDR3 DNA reads TGCGCCAGCGAGACAGGGGCGGGCACCGGGGAGCTGTTTTTT.

The table lists this clone with a few counts. J is TRBJ2-7 and V is TRBV7-9; 10 positions match TRBD1. There are 12 residues in the CDR3. V gave up 8 bases and J gave up 6 bases; unmatched junction bases: 4. Germline assignment: CDR1 SEHNR and CDR2 FQNEAQ (reference sequence). Here the CDR3 reads CASARTGGEQYF. The CDR3 coding sequence is TGTGCCAGCGCCCGGACAGGGGGCGAGCAGTACTTC.

The genes are TRBV5-1 and TRBJ2-3; D unresolved. Germline V gives CDR1 SGHRS, CDR2 YFSETQ. Trimming stripped 1 base from V and 0 bases from J, with 9 bases between. This CDR3 contains 15 residues. CDR3: CASSLRAESTDTQYF. The CDR3 nucleotides read TGCGCCAGCAGCTTGCGGGCAGAGAGCACAGATACGCAGTATTTT.

The chain joins TRBV9 to TRBJ2-1; possible D gene TRBD1, 5 bases. Germline V gene sequence: CDR1 SGDLS, CDR2 YYNGEE. The ends were cut back, 0 bases at V and 2 bases at J, with 9 bases in the middle. The length of the CDR3 is 15 residues. The CDR3 DNA reads TGTGCCAGCAGCGTAGGTGGGGCCGCCTACAATGAGCAGTTCTTC. This gives the protein CASSVGGAAYNEQFF. Looking up the rest from reference TRBV9 and TRBJ2-1 gives the full variable domain: DSGVTQTPKHLITATGQRVTLRCSPRSGDLSVYWYQQSLDQGLQFLIQYYNGEERAKGNILERFSAQQFPDLHSELNLSSLELGDSALYFCASSVGGAAYNEQFFGPGTRLTVL.

The chain carries TRBV5-6 and TRBJ1-4; D uncertain. The CDR3 runs to 13 residues. Germline CDR1 is SGHDT and CDR2 is YYEEEE. Trimming took off 0 bases at V and 10 bases at J, with 10 bases between the two ends. The CDR3 loop is CASSLGDPLKLFF. The CDR3 region has the DNA TGTGCCAGCAGCTTGGGTGACCCTTTAAAACTGTTTTTT. Looking up the rest from reference TRBV5-6 and TRBJ1-4 gives the full variable domain: DAGVTQSPTHLIKTRGQQVTLRCSPKSGHDTVSWYQQALGQGPQFIFQYYEEEERQRGNFPDRFSGHQFPNYSSELNVNALLLGDSALYLCASSLGDPLKLFFGSGTQLSVL.

This chain uses TRBV5-1 with TRBJ1-1; possible D gene TRBD1, 5 bases. Germline V gene sequence: CDR1 SGHRS, CDR2 YFSETQ. V was shortened by 3 bases and J by 5 bases, with 14 bases between the two germline ends. CDR3 length: 14 residues. The CDR3 DNA follows: TGCGCCAGCAGCTCCCTAGGGGTGGAGACTGAAGCTTTCTTT. It encodes CASSSLGVETEAFF.

This chain uses TRBV19 with TRBJ1-2, with TRBD1 matching over 8 bases. Per germline, CDR1 LNHDA and CDR2 SQIVND (reference sequence). This CDR3 comprises 15 residues. V lost 4 bases, J lost 4 bases, and 8 bases stayed unmatched. The CDR3 region has the DNA TGTGCCAGTAGTAGCCGGACAGGGCAAACCTATGGCTACACCTTC. This gives the protein CASSSRTGQTYGYTF.

V usage is TRBV7-3 and J usage is TRBJ2-6; D ambiguous. V lost 4 bases and J lost 1, with 5 bases in between. The germline V gene has CDR1 SGHTA and CDR2 FQGTGA. CDR3 length: 14 residues. CDR3 bases: TGTGCCAGCAGCTCCAATTCTGGGGCCAACGTCCTGACTTTC. This sequence encodes CASSSNSGANVLTF.

This clone appeared a single time. This chain joins TRBV10-3 and TRBJ1-1; a possible D gene is TRBD1 (6 bases). The CDR3 contains 14 residues. Germline lookup yields CDR1 ENHRY and CDR2 SYGVKD. Deletions cut 4 bases from V and 4 bases from J, with 13 bases between. CDR3 amino acids: CAISVGGRGTEAFF. For the CDR3, the DNA is TGTGCCATCAGTGTCGGGGGGCGCGGCACTGAAGCTTTCTTT.

This chain links TRBV2 with TRBJ2-7; the D is unclear. Per the germline V gene, CDR1 is SNHLY and CDR2 is FYNNEI. The CDR3 has 14 residues. The germline V and J ends were trimmed by 2 bases and 0 bases, with 8 bases remaining between them. The CDR3 loop is CASSELAHSYEQYF. The DNA of the CDR3 is TGTGCCAGCAGTGAACTGGCACACTCCTACGAGCAGTACTTC.

This CDR3 is CASRTTDTEAFF. DNA of the CDR3: TGTGCCAGCAGGACAACAGACACTGAAGCTTTCTTT. This sequence joins TRBV6-5 and TRBJ1-1; D not resolved. The CDR3 is 12 residues long. V dropped 6 bases and J dropped 3 bases, with 8 bases sitting between them. Germline values: CDR1 MNHEY, CDR2 SVGAGI.

The chain links TRBV5-6 to TRBJ1-6; D gene ambiguous. Looked up from germline, CDR1 is SGHDT and CDR2 is YYEEEE. This CDR3 is 15 amino acids long. Trimming took off 0 bases at V and 7 bases at J, with 11 bases between the two ends. The CDR3 sequence: CASSLVGPVNSPLHF. CDR3 coding DNA: TGTGCCAGCAGCTTGGTAGGTCCCGTCAATTCACCCCTCCACTTT.

The chain couples TRBV12-3 or TRBV12-4 to TRBJ1-1, with D possibly TRBD1 on 5 matching bases. Trimming left V 6 bases short and J 4 bases short, with 12 bases between. The CDR3 is 13 residues long. In nucleotides, the CDR3 is TGTGCCAGCAGGGGGTCGGGGGGCACTGAAGCTTTCTTT. Encoded protein: CASRGSGGTEAFF.

The genes are TRBV6-2 or TRBV6-3 and TRBJ1-2; D uncertain. The CDR3 length is 15 residues. Looked up from germline, CDR1 is MNHEY and CDR2 is SVGEGT. V was clipped by 4 bases and J by 4 bases, with 16 bases between them. The CDR3 loop reads CASSSTNPFSYGYTF. The DNA for the CDR3 is TGTGCCAGCAGTTCTACCAACCCCTTTTCCTATGGCTACACCTTC.

The V and J genes are TRBV5-1 and TRBJ2-1; 9 nucleotides align to TRBD1. Germline assignment: CDR1 SGHRS and CDR2 YFSETQ. V was clipped by 5 bases and J by 8 bases; unmatched bases: 5. This CDR3 has 13 residues. CDR3 sequence reads: CASSTDRGDEQFF. CDR3 sequence (DNA): TGCGCCAGCAGTACGGACAGGGGCGATGAGCAGTTCTTC.

This clone was seen a single time. The chain joins TRBV6-5 to TRBJ1-2; D perhaps matches TRBD1 (6 bases). CDR1 MNHEY and CDR2 SVGAGI come from the germline V gene. Trimming stripped 5 bases from V and 4 bases from J, with 17 bases between. The CDR3 runs to 15 residues. CDR3 DNA sequence: TGTGCCAGCAGTCTCCGGGCAGGGGCAGGCTATGGCTACACCTTC. It translates to CASSLRAGAGYGYTF.